Below, one T cell receptor (beta chain) is given with its context. The record originates from a study of T cell responses to AZD1222 COVID-19 vaccine. Repertoires were generated with immunoSEQ multiplex PCR, while TCRdb's copy carries only in-frame clones and drops some. This sample carries roughly 150,000 clones, 90% to 95% of them seen once, and the ten largest clones take 4.5% to 6.5%. CDR1 and CDR2 from the germline V gene are SGHVS and FQNEAQ. The J segment lost 3 bases and the V segment lost 3 bases, leaving 13 bases of the junction unmatched. This CDR3 is built from 18 residues. Here the sequenced sample was peripheral blood, taken on day 0 of AZD1222 vaccination. The sequence came from an adult in good health. The J gene is TRBJ2-5, the V gene TRBV7-8; 10 bases line up with TRBD2. CDR3 sequence: CASSFARHEREGEETQYF. CDR3 in DNA: TGTGCCAGCAGCTTTGCGAGGCATGAGCGGGAGGGTGAAGAGACCCAGTACTTC.